This TCR beta chain was sequenced in a study of shared clonotypes between healthy human individuals. For the study at large: Donor composition was a couple of women and a few men, aged 18 to 49. Study-wide results and limits: Non-shared clonotypes showed lower generation probabilities than clonotypes common to all four donors. The sharing of about 5.3% of naive CD4 clonotypes was seen across a handful of donors.

TCRdb's copy holds only in-frame clones and misses some; the assay was immunoSEQ multiplex PCR. This sample yields about 2.4 million clones, of which over 85% are seen a single time; around 0.37% belongs to the top ten. Concerning this clone: No antigen is known for it.

The CDR3 extends over 12 amino acids. Trimming took 9 bases from V and 8 from J; bases not matched to a gene: 4. Germline V gives CDR1 ENHRY, CDR2 SYGVKD. Each sample came from a Caucasian adult donor living in Nashville, Tennessee. What was sequenced was naive CD4+ T cells from PBMCs. The subset is: CD45RA+ positively selected. This TCR was sampled from a man younger than 35 in good health. Some clones in this sample may be carry-over from other donors' samples. This chain joins TRBV10-3 and TRBJ2-1; 10 bases map to TRBD2. The CDR3 is CAIAGGIDEQFF. The CDR3 DNA reads as TGTGCCATAGCGGGAGGGATCGATGAGCAGTTCTTC.